The sequence of this T cell receptor beta chain was determined in a study of cytomegalovirus exposure and HLA in healthy donors. With regard to this clone: The antigen remains unidentified.

Notes on the study in general: A list of more than 150 TCR beta chains associated with cytomegalovirus was given.

The V end lost 3 bases, the J end lost 5 bases, and 10 bases lay between the germline ends. From germline, CDR1 is SGHTA and CDR2 FQGNSA. The CDR3 sequence is 14 residues long. The PCR was carried out with 60 Vbeta primers and 13 Jbeta primers. Sequencing used immunoSEQ multiplex PCR; TCRdb keeps in-frame clones, though not all of them. The sample holds approximately 150,000 clones, just under 75% seen once. The TCR was taken from a woman under 30 in good health and CMV-seronegative. The sequenced sample consisted of PBMCs. The chain employs TRBV7-2 and TRBJ2-2, with a possible D match to TRBD1 (5 bases). This CDR3 is CASSFFRETGELFF. The CDR3 nucleotides read TGTGCCAGCAGCTTTTTCAGGGAAACCGGGGAGCTGTTTTTT. The full variable domain, rest sourced from reference TRBV7-2 and TRBJ2-2, is GAGVSQSPSNKVTEKGKDVELRCDPISGHTALYWYRQSLGQGLEFLIYFQGNSAPDKSGLPSDRFSAERTGGSVSTLTIQRTQQEDSAVYLCASSFFRETGELFFGEGSRLTVL.